These 12 T cell receptor beta chains came from one sample sequenced in a study of blood T cell repertoires in COVID-19. Profiling relied on immunoSEQ multiplex PCR, and the TCRdb table lists in-frame clones only, not all of them. The sample lists roughly 20,000 clones, roughly 93% occurring once. The sequenced sample was peripheral blood. All receptors come from a woman aged 50 to 60 with active COVID-19.

The chain couples TRBV27 to TRBJ2-7; D is perhaps TRBD2 (5 bases). V dropped 3 bases and J dropped 2 bases, with 14 bases sitting between them. CDR3 length: 15 residues. Germline lookup yields CDR1 MNHEY and CDR2 SMNVEV (reference sequence). CDR3 nucleotides: TGTGCCAGCAGTTTGCGGACCGACTATACCTACGAGCAGTACTTC. Encoded protein: CASSLRTDYTYEQYF.

This clone was seen just once. This rearrangement joins TRBV10-3 to TRBJ2-5, with 7 bases lining up with TRBD1. V lost 8 bases and J lost 4; bases outside the gene matches: 7. The CDR3 consists of 13 residues. The germline V gene has CDR1 ENHRY and CDR2 SYGVKD. CDR3 protein: CAISRGQGETQYF. CDR3 coding DNA: TGTGCCATCTCGAGGGGGCAGGGAGAGACCCAGTACTTC.

A few counts support this clone. The chain has TRBV28 and TRBJ1-2; D is possibly TRBD1 (6 bases). This CDR3 is built from 12 residues. Trimming removed 11 bases from V and 4 bases from J, with 14 bases in between. The V gene's germline CDR1 is MDHEN and CDR2 SYDVKM. CDR3 DNA sequence: TGTGCCGCAGGGGTCGGGGTCTATGGCTACACCTTC. Its protein product is CAAGVGVYGYTF.

This CDR3 reads CASSPHRDAAEAFF. The CDR3 DNA follows: TGTGCCAGCAGCCCCCACAGGGATGCGGCTGAAGCTTTCTTT. The chain couples TRBV11-3 to TRBJ1-1; possibly TRBD1 for D (6 bases). Trimming removed 5 bases at V and 6 bases at J, with 16 bases between. Per germline, CDR1 SGHNT and CDR2 YENEEA. This CDR3 region has 14 residues. Supplemented by reference TRBV11-3 and TRBJ1-1, the full variable domain reads EAGVVQSPRYKIIEKKQPVAFWCNPISGHNTLYWYLQNLGQGPELLIRYENEEAVDDSQLPKDRFSAERLKGVDSTLKIQPAELGDSAVYLCASSPHRDAAEAFFGQGTRLTVV.

This chain links TRBV6-6 with TRBJ1-6; D is uncertain. Deletions cut 7 bases from V and 7 bases from J, with 8 bases between. The CDR3 has 12 amino acids. CDR1 and CDR2 (germline): MNHNY, SVGAGI (reference sequence). The CDR3 DNA is TGTGCCAGCATGGGGAGGAATTCACCCCTCCACTTT. Translated, it gives CASMGRNSPLHF.

The chain couples TRBV18 to TRBJ1-5; the D is unclear. V shed 2 bases and J shed 1 base, with 9 bases lying between them. Per germline, CDR1 KGHSH and CDR2 LQKENI. CDR3 size: 15 residues. The CDR3 DNA reads TGTGCCAGCTCACCAGAAGGAGTCAGCAATCAGCCCCAGCATTTT. Translating gives CASSPEGVSNQPQHF. The entire variable domain, with the rest obtained from reference TRBV18 and TRBJ1-5, is as follows: NAGVMQNPRHLVRRRGQEARLRCSPMKGHSHVYWYRQLPEEGLKFMVYLQKENIIDESGMPKERFSAEFPKEGPSILRIQQVVRGDSAAYFCASSPEGVSNQPQHFGDGTRLSIL.

The V and J genes are TRBV19 and TRBJ1-5; D is undetermined. This CDR3 comprises 12 residues. Trimming took off 5 bases at V and 5 bases at J, with 7 bases between the two ends. Germline CDR1 and CDR2: LNHDA and SQIVND (reference sequence). The CDR3 reads CASSPLDQPQHF. The CDR3 DNA sequence: TGTGCCAGTAGTCCCTTAGATCAGCCCCAGCATTTT.

The chain carries TRBV27 and TRBJ1-1; D gene ambiguous. The V end was cut by 2 bases, the J end by 4 bases, with 11 bases between. Germline V lookup: CDR1 MNHEY, CDR2 SMNVEV (reference sequence). The CDR3 runs to 14 residues. The CDR3: CASSLVRLSTEAFF. The CDR3 nucleotides read TGTGCCAGCAGTTTAGTCAGGCTTTCCACTGAAGCTTTCTTT.

The chain recombines TRBV11-2 with TRBJ2-7; 8 positions match TRBD1. Per germline, CDR1 SGHAT and CDR2 FQNNGV. Trimming took 0 bases from V and 3 from J; bases not matched to a gene: 4. CDR3 length equals 15 residues. CDR3 region: CASSLEQGAIYEQYF. As DNA, the CDR3 is TGTGCCAGCAGCTTAGAGCAGGGGGCTATCTACGAGCAGTACTTC.

The rearrangement uses TRBV7-9 and TRBJ2-5; 7 bases align to TRBD2. The CDR3 is 15 residues long. The V segment lost 5 bases and the J segment 2 bases; nucleotides outside the gene matches: 8. Germline CDR1 SEHNR, CDR2 FQNEAQ (reference sequence). For the CDR3, the DNA is TGTGCCAGCAGCCAGACTAGCCTACTACAAGAGACCCAGTACTTC. Translation: CASSQTSLLQETQYF.

The chain recombines TRBV30 with TRBJ1-1; the D is unclear. This CDR3 region has 14 residues. The germline gives CDR1 GTSNPN, CDR2 SVGIG (reference sequence). Trimming removed 4 bases from V and 1 base from J, with 13 bases in between. CDR3 DNA sequence: TGTGCCTGGACCTTGAGAGGCCCGAACACTGAAGCTTTCTTT. It is translated as CAWTLRGPNTEAFF.

The chain recombines TRBV5-1 with TRBJ2-7, with 8 bases lining up with TRBD2. CDR3 length equals 15 residues. Per germline, CDR1 SGHRS and CDR2 YFSETQ. The ends lost 1 base at V and 2 bases at J; junction bases unmatched: 5. Here the CDR3 DNA reads TGCGCCAGCAGCTTGTTCCTAGCGGGTACCTACGAGCAGTACTTC. It encodes CASSLFLAGTYEQYF.